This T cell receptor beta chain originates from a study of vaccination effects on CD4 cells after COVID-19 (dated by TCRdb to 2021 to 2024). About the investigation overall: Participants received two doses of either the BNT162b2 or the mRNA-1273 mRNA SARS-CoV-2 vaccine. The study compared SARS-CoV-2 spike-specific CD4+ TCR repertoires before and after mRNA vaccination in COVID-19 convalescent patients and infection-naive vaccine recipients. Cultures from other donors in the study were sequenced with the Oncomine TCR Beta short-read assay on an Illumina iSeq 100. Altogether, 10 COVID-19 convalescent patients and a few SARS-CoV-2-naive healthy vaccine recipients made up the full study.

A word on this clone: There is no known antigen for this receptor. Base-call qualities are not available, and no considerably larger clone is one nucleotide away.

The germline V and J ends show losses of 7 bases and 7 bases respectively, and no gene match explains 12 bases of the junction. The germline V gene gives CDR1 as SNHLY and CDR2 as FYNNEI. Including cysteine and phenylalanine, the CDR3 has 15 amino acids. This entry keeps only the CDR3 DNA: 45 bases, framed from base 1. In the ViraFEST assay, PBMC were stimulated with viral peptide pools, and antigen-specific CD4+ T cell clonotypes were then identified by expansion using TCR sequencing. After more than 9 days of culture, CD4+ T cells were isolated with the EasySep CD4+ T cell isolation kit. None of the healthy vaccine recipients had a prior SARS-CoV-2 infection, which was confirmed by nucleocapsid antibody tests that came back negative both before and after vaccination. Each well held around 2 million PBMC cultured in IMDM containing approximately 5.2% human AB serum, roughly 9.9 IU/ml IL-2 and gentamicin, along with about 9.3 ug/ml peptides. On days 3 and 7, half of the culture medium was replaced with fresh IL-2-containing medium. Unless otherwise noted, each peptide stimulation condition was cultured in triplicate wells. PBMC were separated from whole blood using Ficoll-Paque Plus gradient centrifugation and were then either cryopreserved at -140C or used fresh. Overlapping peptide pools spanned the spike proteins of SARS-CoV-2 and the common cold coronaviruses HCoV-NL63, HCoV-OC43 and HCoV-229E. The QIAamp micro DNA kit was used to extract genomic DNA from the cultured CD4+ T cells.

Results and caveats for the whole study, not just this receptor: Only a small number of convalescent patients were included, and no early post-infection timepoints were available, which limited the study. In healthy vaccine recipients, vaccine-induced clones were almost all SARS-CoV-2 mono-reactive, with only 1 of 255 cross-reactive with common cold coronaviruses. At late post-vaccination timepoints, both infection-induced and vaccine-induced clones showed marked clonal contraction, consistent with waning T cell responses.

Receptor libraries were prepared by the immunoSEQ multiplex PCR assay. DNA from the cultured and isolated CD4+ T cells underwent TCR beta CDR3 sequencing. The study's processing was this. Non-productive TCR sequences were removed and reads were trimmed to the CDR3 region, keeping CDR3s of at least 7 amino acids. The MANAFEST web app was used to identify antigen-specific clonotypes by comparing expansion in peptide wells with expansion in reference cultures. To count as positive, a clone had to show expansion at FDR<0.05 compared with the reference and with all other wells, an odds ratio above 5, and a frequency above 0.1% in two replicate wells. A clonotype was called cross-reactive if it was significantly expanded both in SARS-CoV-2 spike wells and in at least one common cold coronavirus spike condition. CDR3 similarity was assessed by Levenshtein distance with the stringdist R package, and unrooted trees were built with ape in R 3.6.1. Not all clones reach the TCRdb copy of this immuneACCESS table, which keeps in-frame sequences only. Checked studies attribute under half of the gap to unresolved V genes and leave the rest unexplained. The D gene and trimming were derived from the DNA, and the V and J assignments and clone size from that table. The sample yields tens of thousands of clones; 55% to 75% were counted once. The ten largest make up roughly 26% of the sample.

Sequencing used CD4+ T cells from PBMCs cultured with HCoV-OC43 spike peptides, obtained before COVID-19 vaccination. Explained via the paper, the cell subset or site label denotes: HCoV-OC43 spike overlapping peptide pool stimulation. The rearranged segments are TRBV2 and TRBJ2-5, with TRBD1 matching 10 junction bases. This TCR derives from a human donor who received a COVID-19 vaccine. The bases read TGTGCCAGCACTACCTCCGGGACAGGGGTTGGGACCCAGTACTTC. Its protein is CASTTSGTGVGTQYF.